The present TCR beta chain was sequenced within a study of shared clonotypes between healthy human individuals. Assay: immunoSEQ multiplex PCR; the TCRdb copy retains only in-frame clones and omits some. The sample carries some 1,600,000 clones, 95% to 99% recorded once. The V gene's germline CDR1 is KGHSH and CDR2 LQKENI. V was cut by 4 bases and J by 0 bases, with 7 bases left in between. The CDR3 is 13 amino acids. This sequence originates from a man aged 25 to 40 in good health. This chain joins TRBV18 and TRBJ2-7; D not certain. Specimen: naive CD4+ T cells sorted from blood. Subset noted: CD45RA+ positively selected. CDR3 DNA: TGTGCCAGCTCACAGAAGATCTCCTACGAGCAGTACTTC. Its protein is CASSQKISYEQYF.